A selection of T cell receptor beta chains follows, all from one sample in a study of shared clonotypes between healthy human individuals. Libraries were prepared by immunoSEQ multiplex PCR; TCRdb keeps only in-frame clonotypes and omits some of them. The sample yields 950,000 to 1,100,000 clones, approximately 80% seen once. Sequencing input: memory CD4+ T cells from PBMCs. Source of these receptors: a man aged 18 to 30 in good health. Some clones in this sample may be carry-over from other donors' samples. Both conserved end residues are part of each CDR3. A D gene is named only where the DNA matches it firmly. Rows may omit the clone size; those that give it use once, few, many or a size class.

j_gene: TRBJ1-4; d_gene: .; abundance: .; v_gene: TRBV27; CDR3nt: TGTGCCAGCAGTGCCCAGTTAGGGGCGGCTAATGAAAAACTGTTTTTT; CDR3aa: CASSAQLGAANEKLFF
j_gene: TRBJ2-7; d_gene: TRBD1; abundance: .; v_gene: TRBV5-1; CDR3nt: TGCGCCAGCAGCTTCCGGGACAGTGGAGAAGAGCAGTACTTC; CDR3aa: CASSFRDSGEEQYF
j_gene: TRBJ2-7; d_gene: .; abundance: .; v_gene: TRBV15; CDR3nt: TGTGCCACCAGCAGAGATCAGTACAGGGTCCCCGACGAGCAGTACTTC; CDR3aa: CATSRDQYRVPDEQYF
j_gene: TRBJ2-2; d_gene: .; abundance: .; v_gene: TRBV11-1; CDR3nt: TGTGCCAGCAGCTGGAGCGGACCGAACACCGGGGAGCTGTTTTTT; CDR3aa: CASSWSGPNTGELFF
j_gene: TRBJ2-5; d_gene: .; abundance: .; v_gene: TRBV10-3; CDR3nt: TGTGCCATCAGTGGCGACGGACAACTTCGGGAGACCCAGTACTTC; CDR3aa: CAISGDGQLRETQYF
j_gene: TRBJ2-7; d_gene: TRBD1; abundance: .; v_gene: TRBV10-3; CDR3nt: TGTGCCAGCGGAACGCGCGGGACAGGCTACAACGAGCAGTACTTC; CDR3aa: CASGTRGTGYNEQYF
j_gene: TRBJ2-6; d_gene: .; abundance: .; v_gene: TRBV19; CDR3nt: TGTGCCAGTCTTGGGCTGGCGTCCAGCGGGCAGCCTCATGGGGCCAACGTCCTGACTTTC; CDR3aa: CASLGLASSGQPHGANVLTF
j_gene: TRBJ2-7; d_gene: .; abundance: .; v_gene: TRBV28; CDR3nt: TGTGCCACACAACAGGGTTACGAGCAGTACTTC; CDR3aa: CATQQGYEQYF
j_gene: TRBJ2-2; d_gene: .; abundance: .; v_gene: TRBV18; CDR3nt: TGTGCCAGCTCACCACCGCAAGGGGAGCGTAAGTACGGGGAGCTGTTTTTT; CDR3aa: CASSPPQGERKYGELFF
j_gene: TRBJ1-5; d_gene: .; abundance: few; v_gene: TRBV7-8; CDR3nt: TGTGCCAGCAGCCCGATAGACCATCAGCCCCAGCATTTT; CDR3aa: CASSPIDHQPQHF
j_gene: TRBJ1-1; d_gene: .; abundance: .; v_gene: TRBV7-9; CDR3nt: TGTGCCAGCAGCTTTTCCCAGGGGATAGTCCGAGGCACTGAAGCTTTCTTT; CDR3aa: CASSFSQGIVRGTEAFF
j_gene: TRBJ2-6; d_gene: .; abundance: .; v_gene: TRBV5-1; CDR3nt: TGCGCCAGCAGCGAGGGACGGAGCTCTGGGGCCAACGTCCTGACTTTC; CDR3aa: CASSEGRSSGANVLTF
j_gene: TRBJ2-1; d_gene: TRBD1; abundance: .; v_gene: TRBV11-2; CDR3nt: TGTGCCAGCAGCTTAAGACGAGGGGACAGGGGGGAAGATGAGCAGTTCTTC; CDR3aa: CASSLRRGDRGEDEQFF
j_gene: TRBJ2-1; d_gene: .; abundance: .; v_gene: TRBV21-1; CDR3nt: TGTGCCAGCAGCAAACCGCGGGGCCTAGCGGGCTCCTACAATGAGCAGTTCTTC; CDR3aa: CASSKPRGLAGSYNEQFF
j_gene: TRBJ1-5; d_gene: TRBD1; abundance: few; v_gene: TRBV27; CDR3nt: TGTGCCAGCAGTGGCCGACAGGGGAGCAATCAGCCCCAGCATTTT; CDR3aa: CASSGRQGSNQPQHF
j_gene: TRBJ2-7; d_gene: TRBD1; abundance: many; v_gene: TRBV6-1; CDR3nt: TGTGCCAGCAGTGATCACCAAGGGGACAGAGCCTACGAGCAGTACTTC; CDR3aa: CASSDHQGDRAYEQYF
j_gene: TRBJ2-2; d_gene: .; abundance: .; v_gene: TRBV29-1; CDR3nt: TGCAGCGTCCAGGGGACAAGGGGAGGTACCGGGGAGCTGTTTTTT; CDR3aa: CSVQGTRGGTGELFF
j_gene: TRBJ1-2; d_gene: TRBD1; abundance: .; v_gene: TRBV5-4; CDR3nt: TGTGCCAGCAGCTTGGACAGGGGAGGTGACTATGGCTACACCTTC; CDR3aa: CASSLDRGGDYGYTF
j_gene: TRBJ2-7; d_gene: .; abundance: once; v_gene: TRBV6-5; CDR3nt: TGTGCCAGCAGTTACGGACAGCCCAGCTACGAGCAGTACTTC; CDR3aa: CASSYGQPSYEQYF
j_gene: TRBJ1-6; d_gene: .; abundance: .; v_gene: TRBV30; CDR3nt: TGTGCCTGGAGTGTGGCAGGGGTACGCTCACCCCTCCACTTT; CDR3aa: CAWSVAGVRSPLHF
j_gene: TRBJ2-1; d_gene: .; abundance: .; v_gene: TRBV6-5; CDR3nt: TGTGCCAGCAGTTATTACTGGACAACTACCTACAATGAGCAGTTCTTC; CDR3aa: CASSYYWTTTYNEQFF
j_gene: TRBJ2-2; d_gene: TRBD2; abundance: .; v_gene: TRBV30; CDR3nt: TGTGCCTGGAGTGTACGATCACTAGCGGGGGGTGGCGGGGAGCTGTTTTTT; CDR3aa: CAWSVRSLAGGGGELFF
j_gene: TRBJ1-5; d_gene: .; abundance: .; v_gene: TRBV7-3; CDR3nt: TGTGCCAGCAGCTTAATTAACAGGGCTAGGGGTCAGCCCCAGCATTTT; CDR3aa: CASSLINRARGQPQHF
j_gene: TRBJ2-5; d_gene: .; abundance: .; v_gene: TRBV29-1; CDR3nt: TGCAGCGTTGTGACGTTGGCGGGACCAGAGACCCAGTACTTC; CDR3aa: CSVVTLAGPETQYF
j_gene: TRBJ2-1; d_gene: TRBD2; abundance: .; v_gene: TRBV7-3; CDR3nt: TGTGCCAGCAGCTTAACTAGCGGGAACGATGAGCAGTTCTTC; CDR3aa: CASSLTSGNDEQFF
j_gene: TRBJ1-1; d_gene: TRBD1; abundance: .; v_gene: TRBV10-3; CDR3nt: TGTGCCATCAGCACGACAGGGCTGAGCACTGAAGCTTTCTTT; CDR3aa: CAISTTGLSTEAFF
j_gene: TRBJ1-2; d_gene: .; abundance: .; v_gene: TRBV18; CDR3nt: TGTGCCAGCTCACCGGACAGAAACTATGGCTACACCTTC; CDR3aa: CASSPDRNYGYTF
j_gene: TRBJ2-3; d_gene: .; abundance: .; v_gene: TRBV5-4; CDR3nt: TGTGCCAGCACCAACAAGATAGATACGCAGTATTTT; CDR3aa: CASTNKIDTQYF